One TCR beta chain is described in this entry. The table lists this clone with many counts. Its antigen remains unidentified. Base qualities are not recorded, but no much larger clone differs from it by a single base. The record originates from a study of metastatic and nonmetastatic thyroid tumors (dated by TCRdb to the early 2020s). Regarding the research as a whole: For patients with malignant and with benign thyroid disease, the researchers compared repertoires between peripheral blood samples and tumor or nodule tissue samples.

Taken from cysteine to phenylalanine, the CDR3 has 16 residues. Only the CDR3 region is kept as DNA, spanning 48 bases read in frame from base 1. Per the germline V gene (reference sequence), SEHNR is the CDR1 and FQNEAQ is the CDR2. V loses 2 bases of germline sequence and J loses 0 bases, and the interval between the two ends is 10 bases. Study-level results and caveats: TCR beta diversity was reported as significantly higher in malignant tumors than in benign nodules, in both blood and tumor samples.

No patient had received any treatment before thyroid surgery. Patient clinical samples collected from about 2012 to 2019 were retrospectively analysed using T-cell receptor beta sequencing. The method was PCR. Sequencing took place on an Illumina HiSeq 4000. The TCR beta-chain CDR3 region of each patient was profiled by high-throughput sequencing. In the source study's methods: The researchers built a classifier to tell apart papillary thyroid cancer patients with distant metastasis, based on CDR3 differences among clinicopathological groups. To measure repertoire diversity the researchers used the Shannon index, while the Morisita-Horn index served to gauge how similar the tumor and blood repertoires were. TCRdb itself trimmed the public reads at Q25 with fastp, ran MiXCR and retained productive beta chains. These V and J calls are TCRdb output, not the study's own analysis. This sample has about 92,000 clones in its table, and 15% of those were observed once. Together, the top ten hold around 3.3% of the sample.

This TCR derives from a female donor with papillary thyroid cancer or a benign thyroid nodule (not recorded which). Some clones in this sample may be carry-over from other donors' samples. The specimen was blood. The V gene is TRBV7-9 and the J gene is TRBJ1-4; the D gene assignment is ambiguous. The CDR3 protein sequence reads: CASSLTPTTTNEKLFF. Read as DNA, the sequence is TGTGCCAGCAGCTTAACCCCCACCACAACTAATGAAAAACTGTTTTTT. Outside the CDR3, residues come from the reference TRBV7-9 and TRBJ1-4 proteins, so the full variable domain is: DTGVSQNPRHKITKRGQNVTFRCDPISEHNRLYWYRQTLGQGPEFLTYFQNEAQLEKSRLLSDRFSAERPKGSFSTLEIQRTEQGDSAMYLCASSLTPTTTNEKLFFGSGTQLSVL.